This TCR beta chain was recorded in a study of blood T cell repertoires in COVID-19. The protocol was immunoSEQ multiplex PCR, while the TCRdb copy is restricted to in-frame clones and leaves out a portion. The sample lists a few hundred thousand clones, roughly 80% occurring once. This CDR3 is built from 10 residues. V was cut by 5 bases and J by 5 bases, with 7 bases left in between. Per the germline V gene, CDR1 is DFQATT and CDR2 is SNEGSKA (reference sequence). The rearrangement links TRBV20-1 to TRBJ2-7, with D unresolved. The sequencing sample was made of peripheral blood. This sequence was found in a human donor with acute or convalescent COVID-19. The donor label of this sample is uncertain. The CDR3 DNA reads TGCAGTGCTGGCCCAGACGAGCAGTACTTC. This sequence encodes CSAGPDEQYF.